This T cell receptor (beta chain) was retrieved from a study of blood T cells in healthy people across ages. Germline values: CDR1 SGHKS, CDR2 YYEKEE (reference sequence). The trim removed 1 base at V and 8 bases at J, leaving 5 bases unmatched. The CDR3 runs 13 residues. Overall study results and limits: CMV status of donors was unknown, possibly confounding expanded clonotype changes.

In the case of this clonotype: Its antigen is not known.

It was with a sample-barcoded 5' primer and a J-beta primer mix that a second PCR of roughly 6 to 11 cycles was run. TCRdb reanalysed the 5' RACE reads using MiXCR and keeps one entry per CDR3 protein. The sample lists about 540,000 distinct CDR3 sequences, 24% seen once, with roughly 9.4% in the top ten. The data were also submitted as part of a second study, on T cells of mothers and their children.

Sequences were obtained from blood. The V call is TRBV5-5, the J call TRBJ1-2; the match to TRBD1 covers 7 bases. The sequence was obtained from a boy aged 5-17 years in good health. CDR3 sequence (DNA): TGTGCCAGCAGCTTGAGAGGGGGCGAAGGCTACACCTTC. Protein: CASSLRGGEGYTF.